These 14 T cell receptor beta chains came from one sample sequenced in a study of T cells in Graves' hyperthyroidism and ophthalmopathy. TCR beta CDR3 regions were amplified from RNA. Initially, a first-round RT-PCR of the TCR CDR3 employed the HTBI primer set. MiXCR, applied by TCRdb to the multiplex PCR reads, yields one record per CDR3 protein. The repertoire holds hundreds of thousands of distinct CDR3 sequences, around 15% seen once, with around 13% in the top ten. Sequenced material: blood. The receptors here all came from a woman between 40 and 50 years old with Graves' hyperthyroidism.

In its sample, this clonotype was seen many times. The rearrangement uses TRBV19 and TRBJ2-7, with D possibly being TRBD1 or TRBD2 (5 bases each). Germline loops: CDR1 LNHDA, CDR2 SQIVND (reference sequence). The CDR3 is 13 amino acids. V was trimmed by 7 bases and J by 4 bases, leaving 14 bases between them. CDR3 sequence: CASMGDRPYEQYF. CDR3 nucleotides: TGTGCCAGTATGGGGGATAGGCCTTACGAGCAGTACTTC. Variable domain in full (rest from reference TRBV19 and TRBJ2-7): DGGITQSPKYLFRKEGQNVTLSCEQNLNHDAMYWYRQDPGQGLRLIYYSQIVNDFQKGDIAEGYSVSREKKESFPLTVTSAQKNPTAFYLCASMGDRPYEQYFGPGTRLTVT.

This clonotype has a count of ten or more. The chain carries TRBV3-1 and TRBJ1-5; the D is unclear. CDR3 length: 15 amino acids. Germline-derived CDR1 and CDR2 are LGHDT and YNNKEL (reference sequence). V lost 0 bases and J 9 bases, leaving 15 bases between the germline ends. CDR3 amino acids: CASSQDLGAGRPQHF. For the CDR3, the DNA is TGTGCCAGCAGCCAAGACCTTGGAGCAGGTAGGCCCCAGCATTTT.

The chain employs TRBV20-1 and TRBJ2-2, with D perhaps being TRBD1 or TRBD2 (5 bases each). This CDR3 spans 13 amino acids. Germline assignment: CDR1 DFQATT and CDR2 SNEGSKA (reference sequence). V was pared by 1 base and J by 6 bases, with 9 bases between. The CDR3 DNA is TGCAGTGCTAGAGTTGAGGGGCCCGGGGAGCTGTTTTTT. Translation: CSARVEGPGELFF.

The chain links TRBV7-9 to TRBJ1-5; 9 bases match TRBD1. Germline lookup yields CDR1 SEHNR and CDR2 FQNEAQ (reference sequence). V lost 4 bases, J lost 6 bases, and 7 bases stayed unmatched. CDR3 length equals 15 residues. The CDR3 DNA follows: TGTGCCAGCAGCTCCGGACAGGGGACGGGTCAGCCCCAGCATTTT. Its protein product is CASSSGQGTGQPQHF.

There are many counts of this clonotype. The J gene is TRBJ2-1, the V gene TRBV27, with TRBD2 as a possible D gene (5 bases). The CDR3 consists of 15 residues. Germline values: CDR1 MNHEY, CDR2 SMNVEV (reference sequence). Trimming took 6 bases from V and 0 from J, leaving 12 bases between them. Here the CDR3 reads CASRSSASSYNEQFF. Written as DNA, the CDR3 is TGTGCCAGCAGGAGTAGCGCGAGCTCCTACAATGAGCAGTTCTTC.

As concerns this clonotype: The junction does not match germline at one end; this may be a read error. The J gene is TRBJ2-7, the V gene TRBV12-3 or TRBV12-4; TRBD1 agrees at 7 bases. This CDR3 comprises 16 residues. In nucleotides, the CDR3 is TGTGCCAGCAGTTTAGGAGAGACAGGGTTCTCCGACGAGCAGTACTTC. Its translation: CASSLGETGFSDEQYF.

The sample holds many counts of this clonotype. The chain has TRBV20-1 and TRBJ2-1; 9 bases line up with TRBD2. The CDR3 extends over 13 amino acids. Germline CDR1 is DFQATT and CDR2 is SNEGSKA (reference sequence). V lost 5 bases to trimming and J lost 7 bases; unmatched junction nucleotides: 6. CDR3 nucleotides: TGCAGTGCTGTAGCGGGAGTCTGGAATGAGCAGTTCTTC. This gives the protein CSAVAGVWNEQFF.

This clonotype came up a few times. V is TRBV11-2 and J is TRBJ2-2, with TRBD2 matching 7 bases. CDR1 and CDR2 (germline): SGHAT, FQNNGV. V lost 2 bases and J lost 2; bases outside the gene matches: 2. This CDR3 has 15 amino acids. CDR3 DNA: TGTGCCAGCAGCTTACAGCGGGATAACACCGGGGAGCTGTTTTTT. Translated, it gives CASSLQRDNTGELFF.

This clonotype has ten or more counts. The rearrangement links TRBV29-1 to TRBJ2-3, with D possibly TRBD2 on 6 matching bases. Trimming took 3 bases from V and 0 from J, leaving 13 bases between them. CDR3 length: 15 amino acids. CDR1 is SQVTM, CDR2 ANQGSEA, per germline. Here the CDR3 DNA reads TGCAGCGTTGATTTGGAGGGAACGAGCACAGATACGCAGTATTTT. It codes for CSVDLEGTSTDTQYF.

The genes are TRBV28 and TRBJ1-2, with a tentative D call TRBD1 (5 bases). Per germline, CDR1 MDHEN and CDR2 SYDVKM. The CDR3 sequence is 11 residues long. Trimming removed 8 bases at V and 5 bases at J, with 9 bases between. The CDR3 DNA reads TGTGCCAGCTGGGGGGGGTATGGCTACACCTTC. This encodes CASWGGYGYTF.

The rearrangement links TRBV6-1 to TRBJ2-7, with 8 bases fitting TRBD2. The V segment lost 6 bases and the J segment 6 bases; nucleotides outside the gene matches: 13. Germline V lookup: CDR1 MNHNS, CDR2 SASEGT. CDR3 length: 15 residues. This CDR3 is CASRTSGGRTSEQYF. In nucleotides, the CDR3 is TGTGCCAGCAGGACCTCGGGCGGGAGGACTAGCGAGCAGTACTTC.

This clonotype was seen only a few times. This sequence joins TRBV28 and TRBJ1-1, with D unclear. Germline V gives CDR1 MDHEN, CDR2 SYDVKM. The CDR3 extends over 14 amino acids. Trimming removed 1 base from V and 5 bases from J, with 11 bases in between. The CDR3 is CASSLYRGWTEAFF. As DNA, the CDR3 is TGTGCCAGCAGTTTATATCGGGGTTGGACTGAAGCTTTCTTT. Based on the CDR3 plus reference TRBV28 and TRBJ1-1, the full variable domain is DVKVTQSSRYLVKRTGEKVFLECVQDMDHENMFWYRQDPGLGLRLIYFSYDVKMKEKGDIPEGYSVSREKKERFSLILESASTNQTSMYLCASSLYRGWTEAFFGQGTRLTVV.

This clonotype was seen only a few times. The gene calls are TRBV3-1 and TRBJ2-2; perhaps TRBD2 as D (5 bases). V gave up 1 base and J gave up 5 bases, with 5 bases separating them. This CDR3 spans 13 amino acids. CDR1 is LGHDT and CDR2 is YNNKEL in the germline V gene (reference sequence). CDR3 DNA: TGTGCCAGCAGCCAAGGGACTACCGGGGAGCTGTTTTTT. This encodes CASSQGTTGELFF.

This clonotype was seen repeatedly, ten times or more. This chain joins TRBV20-1 and TRBJ2-2; 8 bases agree with TRBD2. Germline V gives CDR1 DFQATT, CDR2 SNEGSKA (reference sequence). This CDR3 spans 14 amino acids. V trimming: 3 bases; J trimming: 2 bases; junction bases outside the gene matches: 2. CDR3 in amino acids: CSARTSANTGELFF. DNA of the CDR3: TGCAGTGCTAGGACTAGCGCAAACACCGGGGAGCTGTTTTTT.